Described below is a single T cell receptor (beta chain) sequence and its context. This record belongs to a study of blood T cell repertoires in COVID-19. Study-level information: COVID-19 samples, acute and convalescent, were from the United States, Italy and Spain. Sources were T cells, B-cell-depleted T cells, or PBMCs; the material itself was cDNA or gDNA.

This CDR3 is built from 15 residues. CDR1 MDHEN and CDR2 SYDVKM come from the germline V gene. Trimming took 6 bases from V and 2 from J, leaving 14 bases between them. Original methodology: Reference gene primer amplification in the assay estimated nucleated cell counts. Profiled with immunoSEQ multiplex PCR; TCRdb holds only in-frame clones, not every one. The D gene and trimming were derived from the DNA, and the V and J assignments and clone size from that table. The sample lists roughly 100,000 clones, 70% to 90% occurring once. The rearrangement joins TRBV28 to TRBJ2-1; TRBD2 is a possible D gene (6 bases). Input material: peripheral blood. This receptor was identified in a woman between 55 and 75 years old with acute or convalescent COVID-19. The CDR3 sequence is CASRSGLPTYNEQFF. CDR3 sequence (DNA): TGTGCCAGCAGATCGGGACTGCCTACCTACAATGAGCAGTTCTTC.